This T cell receptor (beta chain) was retrieved from a study of vaccination and CD4 T cells after COVID-19. Background on the study: Of the convalescent patients, who were SARS-CoV-2 positive by nasal swab PCR, about ten had mild and one severe disease. A CEFX pool, an HIV-1 Nef pool, or no peptide went to control cultures.

The table lists this clonotype with a few counts. Its antigen is undetermined. The treatment is: approximately nine-day PBMC culture with coronavirus spike peptide pools or control peptides (ViraFEST assay). Once peptide pools had expanded antigen-specific T cells, ViraFEST sequenced TCRs. Germline lookup yields CDR1 GTSNPN and CDR2 SVGIG (reference sequence). This CDR3 is built from 13 residues. With 7 bases clipped from V and 7 bases from J, the junction kept 11 bases outside the gene matches. Cultured CD4+ T cells had their DNA profiled by the Oncomine TCR Beta short-read assay. Investigators isolated genomic DNA from cultured CD4+ T cells. TCRdb re-analysed the PCR reads in MiXCR, keeping a single row per CDR3 protein. The profile covers 3,000 to 4,000 distinct CDR3 sequences, with around 19% appearing a single time and approximately 27% taken by the ten largest.

This clonotype was sampled from a human donor who had recovered from COVID-19. Material for sequencing was CD4+ T cells from blood, cultured in vitro. V gene TRBV30 combines with J gene TRBJ2-5; 8 bases are shared with TRBD2. The CDR3: CASTPGGPGTQYF. The CDR3 DNA reads TGTGCCTCTACCCCGGGGGGGCCTGGGACCCAGTACTTC.